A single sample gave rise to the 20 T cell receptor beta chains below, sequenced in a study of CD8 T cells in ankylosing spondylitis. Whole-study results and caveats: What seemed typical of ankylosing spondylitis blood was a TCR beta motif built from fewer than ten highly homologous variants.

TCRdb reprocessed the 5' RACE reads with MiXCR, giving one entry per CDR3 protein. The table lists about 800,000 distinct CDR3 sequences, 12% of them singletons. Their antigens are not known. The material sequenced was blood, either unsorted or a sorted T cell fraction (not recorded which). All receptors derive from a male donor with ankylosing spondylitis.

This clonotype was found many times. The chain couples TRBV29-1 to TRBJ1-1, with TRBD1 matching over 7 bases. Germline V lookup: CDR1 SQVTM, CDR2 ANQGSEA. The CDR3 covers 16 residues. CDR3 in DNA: TGCAGTGAATTACCAAGAGGGGGCAGGTCTTTCACTGAAGCTTTCTTT. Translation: CSELPRGGRSFTEAFF.

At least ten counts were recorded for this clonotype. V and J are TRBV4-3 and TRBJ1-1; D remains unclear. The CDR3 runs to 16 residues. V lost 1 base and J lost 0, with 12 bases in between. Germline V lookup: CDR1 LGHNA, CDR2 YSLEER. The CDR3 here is CASSQVGFTVNTEAFF. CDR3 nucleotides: TGCGCCAGCAGCCAAGTTGGATTTACCGTGAACACTGAAGCTTTCTTT.

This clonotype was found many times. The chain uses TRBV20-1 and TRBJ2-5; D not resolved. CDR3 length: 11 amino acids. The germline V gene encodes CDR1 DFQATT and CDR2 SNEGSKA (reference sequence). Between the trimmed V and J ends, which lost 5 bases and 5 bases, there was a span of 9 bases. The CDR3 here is CSAPRLETQYF. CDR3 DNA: TGCAGTGCTCCGCGATTGGAGACCCAGTACTTC.

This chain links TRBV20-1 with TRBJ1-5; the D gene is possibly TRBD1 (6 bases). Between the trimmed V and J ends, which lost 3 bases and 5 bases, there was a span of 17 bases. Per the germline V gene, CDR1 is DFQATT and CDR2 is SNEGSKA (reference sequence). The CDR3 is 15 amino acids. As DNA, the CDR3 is TGCAGTGCTAGTTCCTCGACAGGATCGGATCAGCCCCAGCATTTT. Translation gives CSASSSTGSDQPQHF.

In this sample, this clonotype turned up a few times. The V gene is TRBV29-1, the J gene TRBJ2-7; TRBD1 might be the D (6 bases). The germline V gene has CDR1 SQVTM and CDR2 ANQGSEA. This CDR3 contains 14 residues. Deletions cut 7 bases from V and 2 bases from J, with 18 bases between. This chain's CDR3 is CSATETGIAYEQYF. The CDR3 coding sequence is TGCAGCGCCACAGAAACAGGGATCGCCTACGAGCAGTACTTC.

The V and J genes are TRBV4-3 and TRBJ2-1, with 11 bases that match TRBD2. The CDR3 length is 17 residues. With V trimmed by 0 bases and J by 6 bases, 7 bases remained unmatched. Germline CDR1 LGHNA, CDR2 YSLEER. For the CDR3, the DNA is TGCGCCAGCAGCCAAGATAACCTAGCGGGAGGACGCAATGAGCAGTTCTTC. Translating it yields CASSQDNLAGGRNEQFF.

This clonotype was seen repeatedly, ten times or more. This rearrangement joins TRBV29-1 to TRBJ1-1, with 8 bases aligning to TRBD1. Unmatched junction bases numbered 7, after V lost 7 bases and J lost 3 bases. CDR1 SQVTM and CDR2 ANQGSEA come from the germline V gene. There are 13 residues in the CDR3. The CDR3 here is CSARTGRDTEAFF. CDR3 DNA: TGCAGCGCCCGGACAGGGAGGGACACTGAAGCTTTCTTT.

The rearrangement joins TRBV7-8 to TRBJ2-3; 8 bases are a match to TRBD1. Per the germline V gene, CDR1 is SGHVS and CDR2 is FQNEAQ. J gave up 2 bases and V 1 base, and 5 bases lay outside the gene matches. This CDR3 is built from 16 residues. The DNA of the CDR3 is TGTGCCAGCAGCTTAGTGGCGACAGGGGTCACAGATACGCAGTATTTT. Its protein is CASSLVATGVTDTQYF.

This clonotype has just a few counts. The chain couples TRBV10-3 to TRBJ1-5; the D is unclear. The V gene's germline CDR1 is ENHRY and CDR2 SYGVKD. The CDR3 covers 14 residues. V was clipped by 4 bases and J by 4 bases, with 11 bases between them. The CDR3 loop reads CAISGTPGNQPQHF. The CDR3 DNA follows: TGTGCCATCAGTGGGACCCCCGGGAATCAGCCCCAGCATTTT.

The CDR3, as DNA: TGTGCCAGCAGCGGCTCCGGGACGTGGACAGATACGCAGTATTTT. Translation gives CASSGSGTWTDTQYF. The chain joins TRBV5-5 to TRBJ2-3; D might be TRBD1 or TRBD2, each matching 5 bases. Trimming shortened V by 4 bases and J by 3 bases, and 15 bases separated the two germline ends. This CDR3 is built from 15 residues. Germline CDR1 is SGHKS and CDR2 is YYEKEE (reference sequence).

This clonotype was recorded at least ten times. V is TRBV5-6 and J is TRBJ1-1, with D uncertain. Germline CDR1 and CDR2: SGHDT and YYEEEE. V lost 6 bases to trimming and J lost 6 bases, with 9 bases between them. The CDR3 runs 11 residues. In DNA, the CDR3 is TGTGCCAGCACGGGCGAGGCTGAAGCTTTCTTT. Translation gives CASTGEAEAFF.

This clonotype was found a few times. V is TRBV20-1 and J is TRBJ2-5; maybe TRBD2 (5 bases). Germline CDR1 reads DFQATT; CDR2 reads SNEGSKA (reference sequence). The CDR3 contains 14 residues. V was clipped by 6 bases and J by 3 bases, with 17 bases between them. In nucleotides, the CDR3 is TGCAGTGCCAACAGCCTAACGGGGAAAGAGACCCAGTACTTC. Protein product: CSANSLTGKETQYF.

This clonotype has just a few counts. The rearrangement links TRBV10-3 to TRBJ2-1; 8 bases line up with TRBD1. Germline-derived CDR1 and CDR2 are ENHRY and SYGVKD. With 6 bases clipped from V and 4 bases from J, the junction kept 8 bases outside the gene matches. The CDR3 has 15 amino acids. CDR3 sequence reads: CAISSDRGGYNEQFF. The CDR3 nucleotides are TGTGCCATCAGCTCTGACAGGGGAGGATACAATGAGCAGTTCTTC.

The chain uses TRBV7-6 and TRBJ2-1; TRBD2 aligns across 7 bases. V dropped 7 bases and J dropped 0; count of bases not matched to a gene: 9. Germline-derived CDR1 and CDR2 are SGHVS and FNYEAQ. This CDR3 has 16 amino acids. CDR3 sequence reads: CASTPTSPSSYNEQFF. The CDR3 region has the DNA TGTGCCAGCACCCCGACTAGCCCAAGCTCCTACAATGAGCAGTTCTTC. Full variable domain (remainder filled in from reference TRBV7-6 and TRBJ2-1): GAGVSQSPRYKVTKRGQDVALRCDPISGHVSLYWYRQALGQGPEFLTYFNYEAQQDKSGLPNDRFSAERPEGSISTLTIQRTEQRDSAMYRCASTPTSPSSYNEQFFGPGTRLTVL.

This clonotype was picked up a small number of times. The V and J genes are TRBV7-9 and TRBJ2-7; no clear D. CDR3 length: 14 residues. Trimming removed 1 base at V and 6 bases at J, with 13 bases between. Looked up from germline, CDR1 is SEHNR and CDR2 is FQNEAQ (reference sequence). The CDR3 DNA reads TGTGCCAGCAGCTTAGAACGTTCAGCTGCCGAGCAGTACTTC. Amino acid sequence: CASSLERSAAEQYF.

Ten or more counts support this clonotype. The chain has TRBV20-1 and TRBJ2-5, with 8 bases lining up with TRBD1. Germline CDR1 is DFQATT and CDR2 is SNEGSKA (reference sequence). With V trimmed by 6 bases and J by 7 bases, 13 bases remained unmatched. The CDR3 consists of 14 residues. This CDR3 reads CSAQGQGGFVTQYF. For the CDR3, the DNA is TGCAGTGCCCAAGGACAGGGTGGGTTTGTGACCCAGTACTTC.

The CDR3 protein is CASSVGIGGYTF. CDR3 coding DNA: TGTGCCAGCAGCGTAGGGATAGGAGGCTACACCTTC. The chain carries TRBV9 and TRBJ1-2, with D unresolved. V was clipped by 0 bases and J by 8 bases, with 8 bases between them. This CDR3 region has 12 residues. Germline V gene lookup returns CDR1 SGDLS and CDR2 YYNGEE.

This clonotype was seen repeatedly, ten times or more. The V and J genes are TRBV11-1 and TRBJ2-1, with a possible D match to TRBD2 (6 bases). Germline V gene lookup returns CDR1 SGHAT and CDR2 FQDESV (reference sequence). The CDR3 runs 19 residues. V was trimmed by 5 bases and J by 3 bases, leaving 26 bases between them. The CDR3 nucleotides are TGTGCCAGCAGCAATTTGGGGTATTCCGGGACTCCTGGCTACAATGAGCAGTTCTTC. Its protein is CASSNLGYSGTPGYNEQFF. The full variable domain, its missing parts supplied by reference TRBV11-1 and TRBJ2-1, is EAEVAQSPRYKITEKSQAVAFWCDPISGHATLYWYRQILGQGPELLVQFQDESVVDDSQLPKDRFSAERLKGVDSTLKIQPAELGDSAMYLCASSNLGYSGTPGYNEQFFGPGTRLTVL.

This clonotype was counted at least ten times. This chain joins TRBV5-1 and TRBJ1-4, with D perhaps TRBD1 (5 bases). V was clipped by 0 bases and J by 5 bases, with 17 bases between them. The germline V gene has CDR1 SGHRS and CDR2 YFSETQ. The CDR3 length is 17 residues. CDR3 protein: CASSLEASGRGNEKLFF. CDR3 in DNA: TGCGCCAGCAGCTTGGAAGCTTCGGGGCGCGGAAATGAAAAACTGTTTTTT.

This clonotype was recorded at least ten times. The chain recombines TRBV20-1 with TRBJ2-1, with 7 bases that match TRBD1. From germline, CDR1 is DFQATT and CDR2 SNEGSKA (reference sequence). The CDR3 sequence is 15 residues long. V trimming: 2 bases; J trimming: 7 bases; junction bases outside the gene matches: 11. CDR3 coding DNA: TGCAGTGCTAGAACCGCCCGGACAGGAAGAAATGAGCAGTTCTTC. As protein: CSARTARTGRNEQFF.